Given below is one T cell receptor (beta chain) in context. Its antigen is currently unknown. The assay was immunoSEQ multiplex PCR, and TCRdb's table has in-frame clones only and misses some. Of about 300 clones detected, 88% appear once; the ten largest clones hold approximately 22%. CDR1 is KGHSH and CDR2 is LQKENI in the germline V gene. The CDR3 totals 10 residues. Trimming removed 5 bases at V and 5 bases at J, with 3 bases between. After stimulus-free culture, autoproliferating CFSE-dim and non-proliferating CFSE-high T cells were sequenced separately. Replicate wells were pooled after 6 to 8 days of stimulus-free culture of some 50 million CFSE-labeled PBMCs. This sample was taken from a study of memory B cells and T cells in multiple sclerosis.

This TCR was recovered from a human donor with multiple sclerosis. Sequencing input: PBMCs from blood kept in culture. This rearrangement joins TRBV18 to TRBJ1-1; D remains ambiguous. The DNA of the CDR3 is TGTGCCAGCTCAGAGACTGAAGCTTTCTTT. Its translation: CASSETEAFF.